The rows below give T cell receptor beta chains drawn from one sample of a study of shared clonotypes between healthy human individuals. Assay: immunoSEQ multiplex PCR; the TCRdb copy retains only in-frame clones and omits some. The data contain approximately 1.9 million clones, 90% to 95% of them singletons. Sequencing was performed on naive CD8+ T cells from PBMCs. These receptor sequences come from a young man in good health. Some clones in this sample may be carry-over from other donors' samples. CDR3s include the opening cysteine and the closing phenylalanine or tryptophan. The D gene is left open where the match is weak. Rows may omit the clone size; those that give it use once, few, many or a size class.

size: .; D: .; J: TRBJ2-7; V: TRBV13; length: 13; DNA: TGTGCCAGCAGCTTAATCCCAGACTACGAGCAGTACTTC; CDR3: CASSLIPDYEQYF
size: few; D: .; J: TRBJ1-5; V: TRBV27; length: 14; DNA: TGTGCCAGCAGGGACGGGGGCCTCAATCAGCCCCAGCATTTT; CDR3: CASRDGGLNQPQHF
size: .; D: .; J: TRBJ1-1; V: TRBV9; length: 12; DNA: TGTGCCAGCAGTGCCGGGATAGGGGAAGCTTTCTTT; CDR3: CASSAGIGEAFF
size: .; D: .; J: TRBJ2-7; V: TRBV6-1; length: 16; DNA: TGTGCCAGCAGTGAATATCGGAAGGAACTCTCCTACGAGCAGTACTTC; CDR3: CASSEYRKELSYEQYF
size: .; D: TRBD2; J: TRBJ2-1; V: TRBV9; length: 16; DNA: TGTGCCAGCAGCGTAGCCTCGGGAGGAGGGTCCGGACTGGTGTTCTTC; CDR3: CASSVASGGGSGLVFF
size: once; D: .; J: TRBJ2-7; V: TRBV6-5; length: 13; DNA: TGTGCCAGCAGGACGGTCAGCTCCTACGAGCAGTACTTC; CDR3: CASRTVSSYEQYF
size: .; D: .; J: TRBJ1-3; V: TRBV6-5; length: 16; DNA: TGTGCCAGCAGTTACTCGAGAGAGGGAACTGGAAACACCATATATTTT; CDR3: CASSYSREGTGNTIYF
size: .; D: .; J: TRBJ2-1; V: TRBV29-1; length: 15; DNA: TGCAGCGTTGAATTTCTCCGGGAGAGGGCCAATGAGCAGTTCTTC; CDR3: CSVEFLRERANEQFF
size: .; D: .; J: TRBJ2-1; V: TRBV6-5; length: 14; DNA: TGTGCCAGCAGTTACGATGTGGGTTACGGTGAGCAGTTCTTC; CDR3: CASSYDVGYGEQFF
size: .; D: TRBD1; J: TRBJ2-7; V: TRBV19; length: 14; DNA: TGTGCCAGTAGTGCATTGACAGGGTCCTACGAGCAGTACTTC; CDR3: CASSALTGSYEQYF
size: .; D: TRBD2; J: TRBJ2-1; V: TRBV4-1; length: 15; DNA: TGCGCCAGCAGCCAAGAACTAGCGGGACTCAATGAGCAGTTCTTC; CDR3: CASSQELAGLNEQFF
size: once; D: TRBD2; J: TRBJ2-7; V: TRBV19; length: 17; DNA: TGTGCCAGTAGTATAGGAGTGCGGGGGACCCTCTCCTACGAGCAGTACTTC; CDR3: CASSIGVRGTLSYEQYF
size: few; D: .; J: TRBJ1-1; V: TRBV29-1; length: 13; DNA: TGCAGCGTACCACAGGGAAGGGTCCCTGAAGCTTTCTTT; CDR3: CSVPQGRVPEAFF
size: once; D: TRBD1; J: TRBJ1-2; V: TRBV6-5; length: 15; DNA: TGTGCCAGCAGTTACTCGAGACAGGGAAGTCGGGGCTACACCTTC; CDR3: CASSYSRQGSRGYTF
size: .; D: TRBD2; J: TRBJ2-1; V: TRBV10-2; length: 14; DNA: TGCGCCAGCACCTGGACTAGCGGGAGTGAGGAGCAGTTCTTC; CDR3: CASTWTSGSEEQFF
size: .; D: .; J: TRBJ2-5; V: TRBV30; length: 12; DNA: TGTGCCGGACGAGGGATGGGAGAGACCCAGTACTTC; CDR3: CAGRGMGETQYF
size: .; D: TRBD1; J: TRBJ2-1; V: TRBV6-1; length: 15; DNA: TGTGCCAGCATGCCCCCGGGACAGTACTACAATGAGCAGTTCTTC; CDR3: CASMPPGQYYNEQFF
size: .; D: TRBD2; J: TRBJ2-7; V: TRBV27; length: 14; DNA: TGTGCCAGCAGTTTTAGCGGGAGAGCCTACGAGCAGTACTTC; CDR3: CASSFSGRAYEQYF
size: .; D: .; J: TRBJ2-1; V: TRBV11-2; length: 14; DNA: TGTGCCAGCAGCTTAGGCGGCGTGAGGAATGAGCAGTTCTTC; CDR3: CASSLGGVRNEQFF
size: .; D: TRBD2; J: TRBJ2-7; V: TRBV28; length: 14; DNA: TGTGCCAGCAGTTTCGGAGCGGGACCCTACGAGCAGTACTTC; CDR3: CASSFGAGPYEQYF
size: .; D: .; J: TRBJ2-7; V: TRBV10-3; length: 14; DNA: TGTGCCATCAGTGAGTCCATGGCAGACGGCGAGCAGTACTTC; CDR3: CAISESMADGEQYF
size: .; D: .; J: TRBJ2-7; V: TRBV5-4; length: 11; DNA: TGTGCCAGCAGCGTTGGGTACGAGCAGTACTTC; CDR3: CASSVGYEQYF
size: .; D: TRBD1; J: TRBJ2-7; V: TRBV28; length: 14; DNA: TGTGCCAGCAGTTTTGTGGGACAGAACTACGAGCAGTACTTC; CDR3: CASSFVGQNYEQYF
size: .; D: .; J: TRBJ2-3; V: TRBV7-9; length: 15; DNA: TGTGCCAGCCTGCTACAGGGGGGGGGCACACATACGCAGTATTTT; CDR3: CASLLQGGGTHTQYF
size: .; D: TRBD2; J: TRBJ2-3; V: TRBV9; length: 19; DNA: TGTGCCAGCAGCCCCTCCGGAGGGGCTAGCGGGAGGCCACCTGATACGCAGTATTTT; CDR3: CASSPSGGASGRPPDTQYF
size: .; D: .; J: TRBJ2-5; V: TRBV9; length: 18; DNA: TGTGCCAGCAGCGTTGGACACAGGGTGGCGACGAGCCAAGAGACCCAGTACTTC; CDR3: CASSVGHRVATSQETQYF
size: .; D: TRBD1; J: TRBJ1-5; V: TRBV28; length: 14; DNA: TGTGCCAGCAGAAGGGGGCGGAGCAATCAGCCCCAGCATTTT; CDR3: CASRRGRSNQPQHF
size: .; D: .; J: TRBJ2-1; V: TRBV27; length: 13; DNA: TGTGCCAGCAGTTTAATGTTTGGGAATGAGCAGTTCTTC; CDR3: CASSLMFGNEQFF
size: .; D: TRBD1; J: TRBJ1-5; V: TRBV6-5; length: 15; DNA: TGTGCCAGCAGCAGCGGGACAGGTAACAATCAGCCCCAGCATTTT; CDR3: CASSSGTGNNQPQHF
size: .; D: TRBD2; J: TRBJ2-1; V: TRBV6-1; length: 15; DNA: TGTGCCAGCAGTGAATGGACTAGCGGGCAGTCTGAGCAGTTCTTC; CDR3: CASSEWTSGQSEQFF
size: .; D: .; J: TRBJ2-7; V: TRBV30; length: 16; DNA: TGTGCCTGGAGTGTAGATGCCTTGAGCCGGGGCTACGAGCAGTACTTC; CDR3: CAWSVDALSRGYEQYF
size: .; D: .; J: TRBJ2-7; V: TRBV4-2; length: 16; DNA: TGTGCCAGCAGCCTGAGACCCGGGACCGTTCCCTACGAGCAGTACTTC; CDR3: CASSLRPGTVPYEQYF
size: .; D: .; J: TRBJ2-6; V: TRBV9; length: 15; DNA: TGTGCCAGCAGCCCCCGGAGCTCTGGGGCCAACGTCCTGACTTTC; CDR3: CASSPRSSGANVLTF
size: .; D: .; J: TRBJ2-7; V: TRBV4-1; length: 13; DNA: TGCGCCAGCAGCCAAGGCACCTCCTACGAGCAGTACTTC; CDR3: CASSQGTSYEQYF
size: .; D: .; J: TRBJ2-5; V: TRBV29-1; length: 14; DNA: TGCAGCGTTGTTCCCGGGGAGGCCTGGGAGACCCAGTACTTC; CDR3: CSVVPGEAWETQYF
size: .; D: TRBD1; J: TRBJ1-3; V: TRBV4-1; length: 17; DNA: TGCGCCAGCAGCCAAACGGACCACAGGGGGGAAGGAAACACCATATATTTT; CDR3: CASSQTDHRGEGNTIYF
size: .; D: .; J: TRBJ2-7; V: TRBV14; length: 15; DNA: TGTGCCAGCAGCCTTAAATGGCAGGGGCCGGACGAGCAGTACTTC; CDR3: CASSLKWQGPDEQYF
size: .; D: TRBD2; J: TRBJ2-3; V: TRBV15; length: 19; DNA: TGTGCCACCAGCAGAGGAGGGAGGGCTAGCAGAGATAACACAGATACGCAGTATTTT; CDR3: CATSRGGRASRDNTDTQYF
size: .; D: .; J: TRBJ1-2; V: TRBV7-9; length: 14; DNA: TGTGCCAGCAGCTTTACAGGGTTAGGCTATGGCTACACCTTC; CDR3: CASSFTGLGYGYTF
size: .; D: .; J: TRBJ2-1; V: TRBV9; length: 16; DNA: TGTGCCAGCAGCGTATTCGTTGGGGGAGACCACAATGAGCAGTTCTTC; CDR3: CASSVFVGGDHNEQFF
size: .; D: .; J: TRBJ1-1; V: TRBV27; length: 15; DNA: TGTGCCAGCAGTTGGGGCCCCGCCGGGGACACTGAAGCTTTCTTT; CDR3: CASSWGPAGDTEAFF
size: .; D: .; J: TRBJ2-1; V: TRBV28; length: 16; DNA: TGTGCCAGCAGTTTGGCGGGGACGGGGGCCTACAATGAGCAGTTCTTC; CDR3: CASSLAGTGAYNEQFF
size: few; D: .; J: TRBJ2-2; V: TRBV2; length: 14; DNA: TGTGCCAGCAGTGTAACAGGGTTAACCGGGGAGCTGTTTTTT; CDR3: CASSVTGLTGELFF
size: .; D: .; J: TRBJ2-7; V: TRBV7-9; length: 14; DNA: TGTGCCAGCAGCTTTATGACAGCCGGGAGATTGCAGTACTTC; CDR3: CASSFMTAGRLQYF
size: .; D: .; J: TRBJ2-1; V: TRBV28; length: 16; DNA: TGTGCCAGCAGTTTTGAGGGTGAGGGGAGAGACAATGAGCAGTTCTTC; CDR3: CASSFEGEGRDNEQFF
size: .; D: .; J: TRBJ2-5; V: TRBV7-9; length: 15; DNA: TGTGCCAGCAGCCCCACATTTATTAGCTCAGAGACCCAGTACTTC; CDR3: CASSPTFISSETQYF